The 13 T cell receptor beta chains in this list originate from one sample, sequenced in a study of cytomegalovirus exposure and HLA in healthy donors. The method was immunoSEQ multiplex PCR; TCRdb's version includes in-frame clones alone and lacks a portion of them. The table records approximately 110,000 clones, roughly 90% of them present only once. Sequencing was done on a sample of PBMCs. These receptors all stem from a woman aged 18-29 years in good health and CMV-seronegative.

The chain carries TRBV18 and TRBJ2-7, with D maybe TRBD1 (6 bases). V shed 1 base and J shed 4 bases, with 11 bases lying between them. The CDR3 consists of 14 residues. CDR1 is KGHSH, CDR2 LQKENI, per germline. CDR3 coding DNA: TGTGCCAGCTCACCACTTAGGGACAAGTACGAGCAGTACTTC. Its translation: CASSPLRDKYEQYF.

This sequence joins TRBV27 and TRBJ2-2, with 7 bases fitting TRBD2. V was pared by 10 bases and J by 4 bases, with 12 bases of the junction left unmatched. The CDR3 totals 15 residues. CDR1 is MNHEY and CDR2 is SMNVEV in the germline V gene (reference sequence). In DNA, the CDR3 is TGTGCCACCCACCGGGGGGACTCTTCCACCGGGGAGCTGTTTTTT. Translation: CATHRGDSSTGELFF.

The chain combines TRBV7-9 with TRBJ1-4; maybe TRBD1 (6 bases). The V gene lost 3 bases and the J gene lost 7 bases, with 9 bases spanning the gap. CDR1 and CDR2 from the germline V gene are SEHNR and FQNEAQ (reference sequence). This CDR3 comprises 13 residues. As DNA, the CDR3 is TGTGCCAGCAGCTTCGTAGGGGGTGAAAAACTGTTTTTT. This translates into CASSFVGGEKLFF.

The chain joins TRBV7-8 to TRBJ1-6; a possible D gene is TRBD1 (6 bases). Trimming pared 1 base from V and 10 bases from J, leaving 14 bases between. The germline V gene has CDR1 SGHVS and CDR2 FQNEAQ. CDR3 length equals 15 residues. DNA of the CDR3: TGTGCCAGCAGCTTAGGCCTGGGGGCGATCTCACCCCTCCACTTT. Protein product: CASSLGLGAISPLHF. The full variable domain, rest sourced from reference TRBV7-8 and TRBJ1-6, is GAGVSQSPRYKVAKRGQDVALRCDPISGHVSLFWYQQALGQGPEFLTYFQNEAQLDKSGLPSDRFFAERPEGSVSTLKIQRTQQEDSAVYLCASSLGLGAISPLHFGNGTRLTVT.

This chain uses TRBV28 with TRBJ1-2; D is possibly TRBD1 (5 bases). The CDR3 loop spans 16 amino acids. Trimming took off 5 bases at V and 0 bases at J, with 16 bases between the two ends. Per germline, CDR1 MDHEN and CDR2 SYDVKM. Written as DNA, the CDR3 is TGTGCCAGCAGTCCCATGGGGGGGGGAGCTAACTATGGCTACACCTTC. This gives the protein CASSPMGGGANYGYTF.

This chain uses TRBV30 with TRBJ1-5; possibly TRBD1 for D (6 bases). In germline, CDR1 is GTSNPN, CDR2 SVGIG (reference sequence). CDR3 length equals 16 residues. V was shortened by 0 bases and J by 2 bases, with 14 bases between the two germline ends. CDR3 DNA: TGTGCCTGGAGTGTCCGAAATGAGGGGGGCAATCAGCCCCAGCATTTT. This gives the protein CAWSVRNEGGNQPQHF.

The chain couples TRBV7-2 to TRBJ2-5; 11 nucleotides align to TRBD2. This CDR3 is built from 18 residues. V shed 1 base, J shed 2 bases, and the junction held 9 bases outside the gene matches. Germline CDR1 reads SGHTA; CDR2 reads FQGNSA. As DNA, the CDR3 is TGTGCCAGCAGCTTAGGGACTCTAGCGGGGGGACCACAAGAGACCCAGTACTTC. This gives the protein CASSLGTLAGGPQETQYF. Filled out from reference TRBV7-2 and TRBJ2-5, the complete variable domain reads GAGVSQSPSNKVTEKGKDVELRCDPISGHTALYWYRQSLGQGLEFLIYFQGNSAPDKSGLPSDRFSAERTGGSVSTLTIQRTQQEDSAVYLCASSLGTLAGGPQETQYFGPGTRLLVL.

The V call is TRBV7-8, the J call TRBJ2-1; 8 bases fit TRBD2. Looked up from germline, CDR1 is SGHVS and CDR2 is FQNEAQ. The CDR3 runs 20 residues. J was trimmed by 9 bases and V by 1 base; bases with no gene match: 23. The CDR3 nucleotides are TGTGCCAGCAGCTTAGTAAGGGTGGTTGGATTCAGCGGGGGCCGGGGTGAGCAGTTCTTC. Translating it yields CASSLVRVVGFSGGRGEQFF.

Worth noting for this clone: Other DNA sequences in the sample encode the same CDR3. The genes are TRBV9 and TRBJ2-5; D may be TRBD2 (5 bases). There are 14 residues in the CDR3. V was cut by 5 bases and J by 4 bases, with 15 bases left in between. The germline CDR1 and CDR2 sequences are SGDLS and YYNGEE. The CDR3: CASSPRTVPETQYF. CDR3 bases: TGTGCCAGCAGTCCTAGGACTGTCCCAGAGACCCAGTACTTC.

This chain joins TRBV11-3 and TRBJ1-4, with D unresolved. The germline V gene has CDR1 SGHNT and CDR2 YENEEA. The CDR3 runs to 13 residues. Trimming pared 5 bases from V and 7 bases from J, leaving 11 bases between. The CDR3 loop is CASSPPGFEKLFF. For the CDR3, the DNA is TGTGCCAGCAGCCCCCCGGGGTTTGAAAAACTGTTTTTT. The entire variable domain, with the rest obtained from reference TRBV11-3 and TRBJ1-4, is as follows: EAGVVQSPRYKIIEKKQPVAFWCNPISGHNTLYWYLQNLGQGPELLIRYENEEAVDDSQLPKDRFSAERLKGVDSTLKIQPAELGDSAVYLCASSPPGFEKLFFGSGTQLSVL.

This sequence joins TRBV6-5 and TRBJ2-5; TRBD2 matches 7 bases. The CDR3 is made up of 14 amino acids. Germline CDR1 MNHEY, CDR2 SVGAGI. V lost 2 bases and J lost 4; bases outside the gene matches: 4. CDR3 sequence reads: CASSYQTSRETQYF. Written as DNA, the CDR3 is TGTGCCAGCAGTTACCAGACTAGCAGAGAGACCCAGTACTTC.

The rearrangement links TRBV11-3 to TRBJ1-1, with 8 nucleotides matching TRBD1. This CDR3 spans 12 amino acids. Germline V gene data show CDR1 as SGHNT and CDR2 as YENEEA. V was pared by 1 base and J by 8 bases, with 0 bases of the junction left unmatched. The CDR3: CASSLGQGEAFF. In nucleotides, the CDR3 is TGTGCCAGCAGCTTAGGACAGGGGGAAGCTTTCTTT.

V usage is TRBV4-3 and J usage is TRBJ1-1, with 7 bases aligning to TRBD1. CDR1 LGHNA and CDR2 YSLEER come from the germline V gene. This CDR3 region has 14 residues. The V and J ends lost 1 base and 7 bases, in that order; junction bases with no gene match: 6. The CDR3 is CASSQGQGRNEAFF. The DNA of the CDR3 is TGCGCCAGCAGCCAAGGACAGGGAAGGAATGAAGCTTTCTTT.